This entry describes one T cell receptor (beta chain). In the authors' methods: Nucleated cell number was recorded as an estimate derived from reference gene primer amplification. Profiled with immunoSEQ multiplex PCR; TCRdb holds only in-frame clones, not every one. The V and J calls and clone size were taken over from that table, and D and trimming were inferred from the DNA. This repertoire shows about 310,000 clones, around nine tenths found once; its top ten account for 4% to 6%. This record belongs to a study of blood T cell repertoires in COVID-19. Clinical history reported by participants formed the basis on which cohorts were assigned. V lost 11 bases to trimming and J lost 5 bases, with 13 bases between them. Per the germline V gene, CDR1 is MNHEY and CDR2 is SVGAGI. This CDR3 has 12 residues.

The chain uses TRBV6-5 and TRBJ2-1; a weak D match, TRBD1 (5 bases). The sequence derives from a man aged 55 to 70 who had recovered from COVID-19. Material for sequencing was PBMCs or T cells enriched from blood (not recorded which). The CDR3 loop reads CASQGAHNEQFF. The DNA for the CDR3 is TGTGCCTCCCAGGGTGCACACAATGAGCAGTTCTTC.